This T cell receptor (beta chain) is drawn from a study of CXCR3-negative and CXCR3-positive naive CD8 T cells. Researchers prepared the TRB cDNA libraries using 5' RACE with UMI labels. From the 5' RACE reads, TCRdb lists one entry per CDR3 protein and no DNA. This specimen shows some 50,000 distinct CDR3 sequences; the ten leading clones hold approximately 1.5%. Naive CD8+ T cells showed CD45RO-CCR7+CD27+CD95-. The CDR3 is 15 residues long. CDR1 and CDR2 from the germline V gene are MNHNS and SASEGT. Sequencing input: naive CXCR3- CD8+ T cells from blood. Described subset: CD45RO-CCR7+CD27+CD95- naive CD8+ T cells lacking CXCR3 (TNR3-). The TCR comes from a human donor in good health. Some clones in this sample may be carry-over from other donors' samples. The chain couples TRBV6-1 to TRBJ2-1; the TCRdb call, TRBD1, lacks DNA for checking. The CDR3 reads CASSVETGGYNEQFF.